The TCR beta chain under discussion was sequenced for a study of shared clonotypes between healthy human individuals. V was pared by 4 bases and J by 3 bases, with 7 bases between. The CDR3 consists of 13 residues. Germline V lookup: CDR1 LNHDA, CDR2 SQIVND (reference sequence). The method was immunoSEQ multiplex PCR; TCRdb's version includes in-frame clones alone and lacks a portion of them. The sample consists of about 1.4 million clones, approximately 97% of them appearing once. The sequence derives from a man aged 30-40 years in good health. Sequencing input: naive CD4+ T cells sorted from blood. As to subset: CD45RA+ positively selected. The rearrangement joins TRBV19 to TRBJ1-3, with D unclear. CDR3 sequence: CASSTDGGNTIYF. CDR3 DNA sequence: TGTGCCAGTAGTACGGACGGTGGAAACACCATATATTTT.